What follows are 24 T cell receptor beta chains derived from one specimen sequenced in a study of T cells in Graves' hyperthyroidism and ophthalmopathy. It was RNA transcripts that yielded the amplified TCR beta CDR3 regions. First-round RT-PCR of the TCR CDR3 relied on the HTBI primer set. TCRdb reanalysed the multiplex PCR reads using MiXCR and keeps one entry per CDR3 protein. In the table there are some 560,000 distinct CDR3 sequences, 15% to 18% of which are singletons. The sequencing input was blood. Receptors originate from a woman younger than 45 with Graves' hyperthyroidism.

This chain links TRBV11-2 with TRBJ2-1; the match to TRBD1 covers 9 bases. The CDR3 covers 22 residues. J gave up 0 bases and V 5 bases, and 23 bases lay outside the gene matches. CDR1 SGHAT and CDR2 FQNNGV come from the germline V gene. In nucleotides, the CDR3 is TGTGCCAGCAGCGTCGCCCGTGGGACAGGGACAGTAGCGGTTCGCTCCTACAATGAGCAGTTCTTC. Protein: CASSVARGTGTVAVRSYNEQFF.

This clonotype has at least ten counts. The rearrangement links TRBV20-1 to TRBJ2-5, with D perhaps matching TRBD1 (5 bases). Trimming removed 4 bases from V and 4 bases from J, with 10 bases in between. This CDR3 has 12 residues. Germline lookup yields CDR1 DFQATT and CDR2 SNEGSKA (reference sequence). The CDR3 protein is CSATGIGETQYF. The CDR3 bases are TGCAGTGCTACAGGGATAGGAGAGACCCAGTACTTC.

This clonotype occurred many times. The chain couples TRBV7-2 to TRBJ1-5, with D tentatively TRBD1 (6 bases). V was clipped by 1 base and J by 4 bases, with 8 bases between them. The CDR3 is 14 amino acids. Germline V gene data show CDR1 as SGHTA and CDR2 as FQGNSA. The CDR3 DNA reads TGTGCCAGCAGCTTAGGGACAGTTAATCAGCCCCAGCATTTT. Translating gives CASSLGTVNQPQHF.

The V gene is TRBV20-1, the J gene TRBJ2-7; 7 bases are a match to TRBD1. With V trimmed by 5 bases and J by 2 bases, 6 bases remained unmatched. The germline V gene has CDR1 DFQATT and CDR2 SNEGSKA (reference sequence). The CDR3 consists of 13 residues. The CDR3 loop reads CSAGGTAAYEQYF. CDR3 nucleotides: TGCAGTGCTGGTGGGACAGCGGCCTACGAGCAGTACTTC.

This clonotype has ten or more counts. The V call is TRBV5-5, the J call TRBJ2-7; weak D call: TRBD1 (6 bases). Germline V lookup: CDR1 SGHKS, CDR2 YYEKEE (reference sequence). V was shortened by 0 bases and J by 2 bases, with 9 bases between the two germline ends. This CDR3 comprises 14 residues. The CDR3: CASSLGWGPYEQYF. CDR3 DNA sequence: TGTGCCAGCAGCTTGGGCTGGGGGCCCTACGAGCAGTACTTC.

The genes are TRBV19 and TRBJ1-4; the match to TRBD1 covers 7 bases. The CDR3 consists of 14 residues. V lost 4 bases, J lost 10 bases, and 9 bases stayed unmatched. Germline CDR1 reads LNHDA; CDR2 reads SQIVND (reference sequence). CDR3 region: CASSTTGNKGKLFF. CDR3 DNA sequence: TGTGCCAGTAGTACGACAGGGAATAAGGGAAAACTGTTTTTT.

This clonotype has ten or more counts. V and J are TRBV2 and TRBJ2-1; TRBD2 matches 7 bases. The CDR3 extends over 14 amino acids. V dropped 6 bases and J dropped 5; count of bases not matched to a gene: 7. Germline assignment: CDR1 SNHLY and CDR2 FYNNEI. This chain's CDR3 is CASSRLAPHNEQFF. CDR3 coding DNA: TGTGCCAGCAGCAGACTAGCTCCCCACAATGAGCAGTTCTTC.

This clonotype was counted ten times or more. The chain employs TRBV5-6 and TRBJ2-7; a weak D match, TRBD2 (7 bases). The CDR3 is 13 residues long. Trimming took off 1 base at V and 5 bases at J, with 10 bases between the two ends. CDR1 and CDR2 (germline): SGHDT, YYEEEE. The CDR3 nucleotides read TGTGCCAGCAGCTTGTGGGGGGGCAACGAGCAGTACTTC. This translates into CASSLWGGNEQYF.

This clonotype has just a few counts. The V gene is TRBV19, the J gene TRBJ2-3; no firm D call. Trimming removed 5 bases at V and 1 base at J, with 10 bases between. Germline V gives CDR1 LNHDA, CDR2 SQIVND (reference sequence). The CDR3 length is 14 residues. CDR3 residues: CASSETRGTDTQYF. CDR3 DNA: TGTGCCAGTAGTGAGACAAGGGGCACAGATACGCAGTATTTT.

This clonotype was counted ten times or more. J is TRBJ2-3 and V is TRBV28; no clear D. V shed 2 bases and J shed 4 bases, with 4 bases lying between them. CDR1 and CDR2 (germline): MDHEN, SYDVKM. This CDR3 is 12 amino acids long. CDR3 protein: CASSLNADTQYF. Written as DNA, the CDR3 is TGTGCCAGCAGTTTAAACGCAGATACGCAGTATTTT.

This clonotype was found a few times. The genes are TRBV6-5 and TRBJ1-2; D perhaps matches TRBD1 (5 bases). The CDR3 consists of 15 residues. The ends were cut back, 2 bases at V and 5 bases at J, with 15 bases in the middle. The germline V gene encodes CDR1 MNHEY and CDR2 SVGAGI. The CDR3 loop reads CASSYTRQGEYGYTF. CDR3 sequence (DNA): TGTGCCAGCAGTTACACCCGGCAGGGAGAATATGGCTACACCTTC.

Turning to this clonotype: A much larger clonotype is one base distant, so this may be a read error. The chain couples TRBV12-3 or TRBV12-4 to TRBJ2-2; 8 nucleotides agree with TRBD1. This CDR3 is built from 14 residues. In DNA form, the CDR3 reads TGTGCCAGCAGTTGGGGACAGGCCACCGGGGAGCCGTTTTTT. This encodes CASSWGQATGEPFF.

This chain joins TRBV27 and TRBJ2-5, with 10 nucleotides matching TRBD1. The CDR3 length is 16 residues. V gave up 6 bases and J gave up 5 bases; unmatched junction bases: 12. Germline loops: CDR1 MNHEY, CDR2 SMNVEV (reference sequence). DNA for the CDR3: TGTGCCAGCAGCCACTCGACAGGGGGCCGGGGGGAGACCCAGTACTTC. It codes for CASSHSTGGRGETQYF.

This clonotype was recorded a few times. One end of the junction fails to match germline, which may point to a read error. This chain links TRBV20-1 with TRBJ2-2; possibly TRBD1 or TRBD2 for D (5 bases each). This CDR3 contains 14 residues. CDR1 and CDR2 (germline): DFQATT, SNEGSKA (reference sequence). The CDR3: CSARDLGHTGELVF. CDR3 DNA: TGCAGTGCTAGAGATCTCGGACATACCGGGGAGCTGGTTTTT.

This clonotype was counted at least ten times. The chain carries TRBV7-2 and TRBJ2-7; 9 nucleotides match TRBD2. Germline CDR1 is SGHTA and CDR2 is FQGNSA. The junction had 5 bases not matched to a gene; V was cut back by 1 base and J by 4 bases. The CDR3 runs 15 residues. DNA of the CDR3: TGTGCCAGCAGCTTAGTAGCGGGGGCGAATTACGAGCAGTACTTC. Encoded protein: CASSLVAGANYEQYF. The full variable domain, in which reference TRBV7-2 and TRBJ2-7 provide the parts outside the CDR3, is GAGVSQSPSNKVTEKGKDVELRCDPISGHTALYWYRQSLGQGLEFLIYFQGNSAPDKSGLPSDRFSAERTGGSVSTLTIQRTQQEDSAVYLCASSLVAGANYEQYFGPGTRLTVT.

This clonotype appeared many times. The CDR3: CASSALSNRLRETQYF. In nucleotides, the CDR3 is TGTGCCAGCAGTGCCCTCTCGAACCGGCTTCGAGAGACCCAGTACTTC. The chain combines TRBV28 with TRBJ2-5; no reliable D call. The CDR3 is 16 residues long. V was cut by 5 bases and J by 4 bases, with 20 bases left in between. From germline, CDR1 is MDHEN and CDR2 SYDVKM.

This clonotype has at least ten counts. DNA of the CDR3: TGTGCCTGGAGGTCCCCGGGGGCAACCTACGAGCAGTACTTC. Protein product: CAWRSPGATYEQYF. This chain links TRBV30 with TRBJ2-7, with D possibly called TRBD1 or TRBD2 (6 bases each). V lost 3 bases, J lost 2 bases, and 14 bases lay in between. Per germline, CDR1 GTSNPN and CDR2 SVGIG (reference sequence). The CDR3 contains 14 residues.

The chain carries TRBV6-1 and TRBJ2-1, with TRBD2 identical over 10 bases. V was pared by 3 bases and J by 7 bases, with 3 bases of the junction left unmatched. CDR3 length: 14 residues. The germline V gene has CDR1 MNHNS and CDR2 SASEGT. The DNA of the CDR3 is TGTGCCAGCAGTGAGACTAGCGGGTGGAATGAGCAGTTCTTC. Its translation is CASSETSGWNEQFF.

At least ten counts were recorded for this clonotype. The chain has TRBV2 and TRBJ2-1; 7 nucleotides line up with TRBD2. V was pared by 5 bases and J by 6 bases, with 13 bases of the junction left unmatched. The CDR3 is 16 amino acids. Germline assignment: CDR1 SNHLY and CDR2 FYNNEI. CDR3 sequence reads: CASSLPRAGVSNEQFF. CDR3 coding DNA: TGTGCCAGCAGTCTACCTAGGGCGGGAGTGTCCAATGAGCAGTTCTTC. The variable domain in full, completed from reference TRBV2 and TRBJ2-1, reads EPEVTQTPSHQVTQMGQEVILRCVPISNHLYFYWYRQILGQKVEFLVSFYNNEISEKSEIFDDQFSVERPDGSNFTLKIRSTKLEDSAMYFCASSLPRAGVSNEQFFGPGTRLTVL.

A word on this clonotype: It may be a read error: a sequence one base away is much more abundant. This sequence joins TRBV9 and TRBJ1-1; D perhaps matches TRBD1 (6 bases). The germline V gene encodes CDR1 SGDLS and CDR2 YYNGEE. CDR3 length equals 15 residues. CDR3 sequence (DNA): TGTGTCAGCAGCCCCCGGGACACCCCGAACACTGAAGCTTTCTTT. Protein sequence: CVSSPRDTPNTEAFF.

This clonotype was seen many times. The rearrangement links TRBV7-2 to TRBJ2-1, with D perhaps TRBD2 (6 bases). Germline V gives CDR1 SGHTA, CDR2 FQGNSA. CDR3 length: 14 amino acids. V lost 3 bases and J 5 bases, leaving 11 bases between the germline ends. DNA of the CDR3: TGTGCCAGCAGCTTTGGCGGGAATAACAATGAGCAGTTCTTC. Translated: CASSFGGNNNEQFF.

Details on this clonotype: A read error may explain this, as a much larger clone is one base away. This chain connects TRBV20-1 to TRBJ2-1, with D unclear. The germline CDR1 and CDR2 sequences are DFQATT and SNEGSKA (reference sequence). V lost 2 bases to trimming and J lost 10 bases, with 21 bases between them. CDR3 length: 15 residues. DNA for the CDR3: TGCAGTGCTAGACGGCAGGCCGACCGGCAGCGCGAGCAGTTCTTC. This sequence encodes CSARRQADRQREQFF.

This clonotype was observed many times. The chain uses TRBV27 and TRBJ2-1; 8 bases align to TRBD2. The germline V gene encodes CDR1 MNHEY and CDR2 SMNVEV (reference sequence). V shed 2 bases, J shed 5 bases, and the junction held 2 bases outside the gene matches. The CDR3 runs to 14 residues. Here the CDR3 reads CASSLGTSHNEQFF. The DNA of the CDR3 is TGTGCCAGCAGTTTAGGGACTAGTCACAATGAGCAGTTCTTC.

This clonotype was detected once. The chain combines TRBV7-2 with TRBJ2-1; TRBD1 might be the D (6 bases). Germline assignment: CDR1 SGHTA and CDR2 FQGNSA. The CDR3 has 17 residues. V gave up 5 bases and J gave up 0 bases, with 17 bases separating them. The CDR3 here is CASSPNTGTSSYNEQFF. The CDR3 DNA follows: TGTGCCAGCAGCCCCAACACAGGGACGAGCTCCTACAATGAGCAGTTCTTC.